This entry describes one T cell receptor (beta chain). It has no known antigen specificity. No quality values exist for individual bases; no much larger clone is one base distant. The source of the sample is a study of early stage breast cancer tumors (dated by TCRdb to 2016 to 2017). The study in broad terms: Of the 15 to 20 invasive breast tumors, 12 to 13 were found to be estrogen receptor-positive, progesterone receptor-positive and HER2-negative. The samples as a whole yielded approximately 3,000,000 detected templates, corresponding to roughly 1.1 million unique clonotypes. The average read coverage per sample was about 10-fold. Of the approximately twelve ER+/PR+/HER2- tumors, eight were classified as invasive ductal carcinomas and four as invasive lobular carcinomas. What the study reported, not specific to this receptor: Compared with adjacent normal breast tissue, tumors had about 2.5-fold higher T cell density and higher clonality. Enriched TCRB sequences shared across patients were mostly commonly generated sequences, unlikely to play an important role in the tumor microenvironment. Bulk genomic DNA sequencing of unsorted cells missed chain pairing and functional markers such as CD4, CD8 and FOXP3. Analysis by tumor subtype was prevented by the small cohort size. Repertoires from blood and normal breast were more alike than repertoires from blood and tumor, and in about 85% of the 16 patients, comparing each tissue with blood separated tumor from normal.

Each sample was amplified in two independent genomic DNA replicates, using 0.5 to 0.65 ug for blood and around 1.5 ug for tumor or normal breast. TCRB sequencing of genomic DNA was carried out with the ImmunoSeq Intro kit according to the manufacturer's instructions. The multiplex PCR ran for 25 to 40 cycles using proprietary primers and spike-in control sequences for absolute quantification. Single-end 150-bp reads were used to sequence an 87-bp fragment spanning the CDR3 and the flanking V and J genes. Seven samples, with two replicates for each sample, were multiplexed per lane of an Illumina MiSeq using version 3.0 chemistry. Per the authors' processing: Raw data were processed by the vendor's proprietary pipeline, with both replicates merged into one result per sample. To define clonotypes, the study grouped productive rearrangements that shared the V-gene family, CDR3 amino acid sequence and J-gene segment. Clonality was calculated as 1 minus the normalized Shannon entropy (Pielou evenness) of TCRB abundances. To estimate T cell density, the total number of templates was divided by the number of input cells, which was inferred from the amount of DNA input. Recon with default parameters was used to estimate total repertoire diversity and clonality. Clonotypes with over 0.1% abundance in tumor and at least 32-fold higher abundance in tumor than in normal breast were defined as tumor-enriched. TCRdb took over this immuneACCESS table, retaining in-frame rearrangements with V and J assigned. Such tables are incomplete; in checked studies, under half of the missing clones stem from an unresolved V gene, and the remainder is unexplained. That table gives V, J and clone size, and the DNA gave D and trimming. The table for this sample lists about 51,000 clones; roughly 73% of them were counted only once. 3% to 3.5% of the sample is held by the ten biggest clonotypes.

Including the terminal cysteine and phenylalanine, the CDR3 comprises 17 residues. The DNA shown is the 51-base CDR3, in frame from base 1. The germline V gene sets CDR1 to MGHRA and CDR2 to YSYEKL. V is clipped by 1 base and J by 2 bases, and the sequence between their germline boundaries is 12 bases long. The study profiled bulk TCR beta-chain repertoires in matched peripheral blood, tumor and adjacent normal breast tissue taken from about 15 patients with early-stage breast cancer. Before surgery, roughly 5-10 mL of whole blood was collected in EDTA tubes and processed within 2 hours. Ficoll-Paque centrifugation in SepMate-50 tubes was used to isolate peripheral blood mononuclear cells. PBMCs were cryopreserved in about 90% FBS with roughly 10% DMSO in aliquots of roughly 1.8 to 4 million cells and stored in liquid nitrogen. The Qiagen AllPrep DNA/RNA Mini kit was used for genomic DNA extraction.

The clonotype was recovered from a person aged 35-50 years with breast cancer. Source material: blood. The chain uses TRBV4-1 and TRBJ2-6; TRBD1 is a weak D gene call, 6 bases matching. The CDR3 protein is CASSQVVRGTGANVLTF. The base sequence is TGCGCCAGCAGCCAAGTGGTCAGGGGAACTGGGGCCAACGTCCTGACTTTC.